The entry below gives a single TCR beta chain sequence along with its context. Its antigen remains unidentified. Germline V gene lookup returns CDR1 SGHDN and CDR2 FVKESK. Trimming cost V 1 base and J 1 base, with 7 bases left between them. The CDR3 spans 14 residues. The sample is drawn from a study of shared clonotypes between healthy human individuals. Study-wide background: The study enrolled a couple of women and three men aged 18 to 49.

The input for sorted-subset replicate PCRs was approximately 200 ng DNA, tens of thousands of T cell genomes. Repertoires were generated with immunoSEQ multiplex PCR, while TCRdb's copy carries only in-frame clones and drops some. The sample includes about 2.1 million clones, roughly 93% seen only once; the top ten take 1.5% to 2%. Terminally differentiated effector memory CD45RA+ cells were excluded from the naive CD8 cells, which were CD45RO-negative and positively selected for CCR7. Only Caucasian adults living in Nashville, Tennessee made up the donor group. Study results and caveats: Non-shared clonotypes showed lower generation probabilities than clonotypes common to all four donors.

The TCR originated in a man aged 18 to 35 in good health. Some clones in this sample may be carry-over from other donors' samples. The rearrangement uses TRBV14 and TRBJ1-1; D possibly corresponds to TRBD1 (5 bases). The specimen was naive CD8+ T cells from PBMCs. The CDR3 sequence is CASSQAGTNTEAFF. For the CDR3, the DNA is TGTGCCAGCAGCCAAGCAGGGACGAACACTGAAGCTTTCTTT. Variable domain in full (rest from reference TRBV14 and TRBJ1-1): EAGVTQFPSHSVIEKGQTVTLRCDPISGHDNLYWYRRVMGKEIKFLLHFVKESKQDESGMPNNRFLAERTGGTYSTLKVQPAELEDSGVYFCASSQAGTNTEAFFGQGTRLTVV.